This T cell receptor beta chain stems from a study of blood T cell repertoires in COVID-19. Study as a whole: Specimens from acute and convalescent COVID-19 originated in the United States, Italy and Spain.

This clone was found once. Authors' processing steps: Researchers report that nucleated cell counts were estimated from reference gene primer amplification. Sequenced by immunoSEQ multiplex PCR; TCRdb stores in-frame clones only, minus some. V and J calls and clone size follow that table, whereas D and trimming were derived from the DNA. Among approximately 250,000 clones listed, approximately 82% were seen once. Trimming left V 1 base short and J 1 base short, with 7 bases between. The CDR3 spans 14 residues. Germline lookup yields CDR1 LGHNA and CDR2 YSLEER. This sequence originates from a man aged 40-49 years who had recovered from COVID-19. The chain carries TRBV4-3 and TRBJ1-1; D not certain. Sequences were obtained from peripheral blood. The CDR3 nucleotides read TGCGCCAGCAGCCAAGCAGACACGAACACTGAAGCTTTCTTT. Encoded protein: CASSQADTNTEAFF.